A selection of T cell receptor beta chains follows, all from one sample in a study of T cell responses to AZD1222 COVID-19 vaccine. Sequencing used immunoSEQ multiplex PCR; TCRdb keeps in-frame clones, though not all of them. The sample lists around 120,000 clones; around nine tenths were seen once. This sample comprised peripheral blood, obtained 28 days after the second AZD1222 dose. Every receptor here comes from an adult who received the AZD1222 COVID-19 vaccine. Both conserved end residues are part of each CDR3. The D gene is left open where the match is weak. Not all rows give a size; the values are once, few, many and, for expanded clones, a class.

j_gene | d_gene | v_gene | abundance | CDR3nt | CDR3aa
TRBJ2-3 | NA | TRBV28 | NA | TGTGCCAGCTCTGCGACGGGAGTAACAGATACGCAGTATTTT | CASSATGVTDTQYF
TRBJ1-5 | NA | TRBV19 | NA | TGTGCCAGTAGTATGCCCATAAGGCGCCCCAATCAGCCCCAGCATTTT | CASSMPIRRPNQPQHF
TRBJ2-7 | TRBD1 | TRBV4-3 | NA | TGCGCCAGCAGCCAAGAAAGTGTCCGGGACAGGGCTCCCTACGAGCAGTACTTC | CASSQESVRDRAPYEQYF
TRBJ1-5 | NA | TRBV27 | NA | TGTGCCAGCAGTTTTTCCTCAGGGGGCAATCAGCCCCAGCATTTT | CASSFSSGGNQPQHF
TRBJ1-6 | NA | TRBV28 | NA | TGTGCCAGCAACGACAGGATTCGCTCCTATAATTCACCCCTCCACTTT | CASNDRIRSYNSPLHF
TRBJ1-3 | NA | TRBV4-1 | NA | TGCGCCAGCAGCCACAGCGCTGGCTCTGGAAACACCATATATTTT | CASSHSAGSGNTIYF
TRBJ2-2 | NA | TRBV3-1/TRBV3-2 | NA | TGTGCCAGCCAAATAGGTGTTAACACCGGGGAGCTGTTTTTT | CASQIGVNTGELFF
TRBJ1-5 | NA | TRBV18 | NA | TGTGCCAGCTCTCAAACAGGTCTAGGTTACCAGCCCCAGCATTTT | CASSQTGLGYQPQHF
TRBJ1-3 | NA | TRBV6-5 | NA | TGTGCCAGCAGACCTCCAGGGAGCTCTGGAAACACCATATATTTT | CASRPPGSSGNTIYF
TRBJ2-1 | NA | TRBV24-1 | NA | TGTGCCACCAGTGATTTGAGGGGCGATGAGCAGTTCTTC | CATSDLRGDEQFF
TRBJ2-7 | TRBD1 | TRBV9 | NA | TGTGCCAGCAGCGCCGGACAGGGCTCATTCTACGAGCAGTACTTC | CASSAGQGSFYEQYF
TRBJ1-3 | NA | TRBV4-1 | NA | TGCGCCAGCAGCCAAGCGACAGGCTCTGGAAACACCATATATTTT | CASSQATGSGNTIYF
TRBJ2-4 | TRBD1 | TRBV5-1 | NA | TGCGCCAGCAGCTCAGGACAGGGGGCTGCCCTAGCCAAAAACATTCAGTACTTC | CASSSGQGAALAKNIQYF
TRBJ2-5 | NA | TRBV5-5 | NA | TGTGCCAGCAGCTTGGAGGGGAGCGCGGAGACCCAGTACTTC | CASSLEGSAETQYF
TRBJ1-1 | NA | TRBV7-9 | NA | TGTGCCAGCAGCTTTTGGGTTGCGGCTGAAGCTTTCTTT | CASSFWVAAEAFF
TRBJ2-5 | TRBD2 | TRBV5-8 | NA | TGTGCCAGCAGCTTGGGCGGGACTAGCGATCCGGGGCAAGAGACCCAGTACTTC | CASSLGGTSDPGQETQYF
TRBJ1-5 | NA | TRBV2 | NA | TGTGCCAGCAGTGAAGAATCCGGGATGGGACAGCCCCAGCATTTT | CASSEESGMGQPQHF
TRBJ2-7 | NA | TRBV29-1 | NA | TGCAGCGTTGGGACAGCTGAAGGCTCCTACGAGCAGTACTTC | CSVGTAEGSYEQYF
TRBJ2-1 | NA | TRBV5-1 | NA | TGCGCCAGCAGCTCCAGGGGTAGCTCCTACAATGAGCAGTTCTTC | CASSSRGSSYNEQFF
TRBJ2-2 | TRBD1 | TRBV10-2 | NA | TGCGCCAGCAGTGTACAGGGGCGTGCCGGGGAGCTGTTTTTT | CASSVQGRAGELFF
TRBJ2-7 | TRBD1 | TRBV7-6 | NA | TGTGCCAGCAGCTTGGGTGGACAGGGATATAGTTCCTACGAGCAGTACTTC | CASSLGGQGYSSYEQYF
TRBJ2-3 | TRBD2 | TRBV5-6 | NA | TGTGCCAGCAGCTTGGAGTCTAGCGGGAGTGGCACGCAGTATTTT | CASSLESSGSGTQYF
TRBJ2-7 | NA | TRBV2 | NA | TGTGCCAGCAGTGAAGCTGCGGGGTGGGAGCAGTACTTC | CASSEAAGWEQYF
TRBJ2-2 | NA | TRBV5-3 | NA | TGTGCCAGAAGCTCCGACAGAGAGAACACCGGGGAGCTGTTTTTT | CARSSDRENTGELFF
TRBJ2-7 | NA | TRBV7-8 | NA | TGTGCCAGCAGCAGACGGGGTCAGGGACACGAGCAGTACTTC | CASSRRGQGHEQYF
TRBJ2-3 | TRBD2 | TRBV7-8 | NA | TGTGCCAGCAGCTTCTTAGCGGGTCGCACAGATACGCAGTATTTT | CASSFLAGRTDTQYF
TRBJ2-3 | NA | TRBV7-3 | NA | TGTGCCAGCAGCTTGCGTTCCCGGACAGATACGCAGTATTTT | CASSLRSRTDTQYF
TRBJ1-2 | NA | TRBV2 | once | TGTGCCAGCATGATGTGGACAGAAAACTATGGCTACACCTTC | CASMMWTENYGYTF
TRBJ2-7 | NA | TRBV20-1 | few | TGCAGTGCTCGGAGGGAGCAGTACTTC | CSARREQYF
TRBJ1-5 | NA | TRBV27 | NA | TGTGCCAGCAGCGCCTCGACTTCACTACAGCCCCAGCATTTT | CASSASTSLQPQHF
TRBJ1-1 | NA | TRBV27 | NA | TGTGCCAGCAGTTTATCGAGGGGACTGAACACTGAAGCTTTCTTT | CASSLSRGLNTEAFF
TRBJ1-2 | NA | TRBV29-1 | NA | TGCAGCGTTGAAAATCAAGGGGCAACTAACTATGGCTACACCTTC | CSVENQGATNYGYTF
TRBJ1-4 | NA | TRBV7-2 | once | TGTGCCAGCAGCCTCCGAGGGGGGCTTTATGAAAAACTGTTTTTT | CASSLRGGLYEKLFF
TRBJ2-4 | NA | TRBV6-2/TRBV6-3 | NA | TGTGCCAGCAGCCCCGCTTTCATTCAGTACTTC | CASSPAFIQYF
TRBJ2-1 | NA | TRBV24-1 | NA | TGTGCCACCAGTGGCCGCTACAATGAGCAGTTCTTC | CATSGRYNEQFF
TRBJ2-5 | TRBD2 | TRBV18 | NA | TGTGCCAGCTCACCCTCGCCGGGAGGATTGGAGACCCAGTACTTC | CASSPSPGGLETQYF
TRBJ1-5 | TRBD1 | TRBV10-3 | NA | TGTGCCATCAGTGAGACATCGACAGGGAATCAGCCCCAGCATTTT | CAISETSTGNQPQHF
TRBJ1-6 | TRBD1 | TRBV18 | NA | TGTGCCAGCTCATATACCCGGACAGGGGAAAATTCACCCCTCCACTTT | CASSYTRTGENSPLHF
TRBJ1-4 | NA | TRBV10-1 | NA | TGCGCCAGCAGTCCTACCAAAACTGGGGGTGAAGATGAAAAACTGTTTTTT | CASSPTKTGGEDEKLFF
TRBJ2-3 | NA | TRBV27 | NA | TGTGCCAGCAGTTTATCAAGGTGGGGAAGGGGAGATACGCAGTATTTT | CASSLSRWGRGDTQYF
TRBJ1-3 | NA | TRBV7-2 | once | TGTGCCAGCAGCTTAGAACCTAGGCAGTACTACTCTGGAAACACCATATATTTT | CASSLEPRQYYSGNTIYF
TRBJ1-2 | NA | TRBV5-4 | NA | TGTGCCAGCAGGGGCCAGATCGGGGGAGACTATGGCTACACCTTC | CASRGQIGGDYGYTF
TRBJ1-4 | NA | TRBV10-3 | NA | TGTGCCATCAGTGAGTCGACGCTAACAACTAATGAAAAACTGTTTTTT | CAISESTLTTNEKLFF
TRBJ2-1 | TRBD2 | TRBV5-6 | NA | TGTGCCAGCAGCCCCCTGCATAGCGGGGTGAGCTCCTACAATGAGCAGTTCTTC | CASSPLHSGVSSYNEQFF
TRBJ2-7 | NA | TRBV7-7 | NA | TGTGCTAGCAGCTTAGAGCCGGACTCCTACGAGCAGTACTTC | CASSLEPDSYEQYF
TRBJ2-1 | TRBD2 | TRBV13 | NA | TGTGCCAGCAGCTTAGGCCTAGCGGGAGGTTCATACAATGAGCAGTTCTTC | CASSLGLAGGSYNEQFF
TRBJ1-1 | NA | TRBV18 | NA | TGTGCCAGCTCACCAGCAGGACGCAACACTGAAGCTTTCTTT | CASSPAGRNTEAFF
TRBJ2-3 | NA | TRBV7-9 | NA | TGTGCCAGCAGCTTAGGGTCCCCGGGGCGGATCACAGATACGCAGTATTTT | CASSLGSPGRITDTQYF
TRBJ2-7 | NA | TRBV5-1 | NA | TGCGCCAGCAGCTTGGCGTCTAGTTCCGTCTACGAGCAGTACTTC | CASSLASSSVYEQYF
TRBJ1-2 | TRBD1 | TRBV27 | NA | TGTGCCAGCAGTTTAGACAGGGTGGGCGGCTACACCTTC | CASSLDRVGGYTF
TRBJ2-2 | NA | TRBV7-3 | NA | TGTGCCAGCAGCTTAAACCCGAACACCGGGGAGCTGTTTTTT | CASSLNPNTGELFF
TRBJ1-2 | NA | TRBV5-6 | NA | TGTGCCAGCAGACAGACCGTACTTAACTATGGCTACACCTTC | CASRQTVLNYGYTF
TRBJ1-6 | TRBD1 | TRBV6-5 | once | TGTGCCAGCAGCAGGGACAGGGATTCACCCCTCCACTTT | CASSRDRDSPLHF
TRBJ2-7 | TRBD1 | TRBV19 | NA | TGTGCCACCTCGGGACAGGGAGAAGCCTACGAGCAGTACTTC | CATSGQGEAYEQYF
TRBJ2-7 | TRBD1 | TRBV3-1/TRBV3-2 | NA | TGTGCCAGCAGCCAATTGGACAGGGCCTACGAGCAGTACTTC | CASSQLDRAYEQYF
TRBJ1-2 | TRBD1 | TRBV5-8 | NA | TGTGCCAGCAGCTTCCGACCGGGACAGGGGGACTACACCTTC | CASSFRPGQGDYTF